The 17 T cell receptor beta chains listed next were all sequenced from one sample in a study of T-cell memory formation after mild COVID-19. Each CDR3 protein gets one entry after TCRdb re-called the 5' RACE reads with MiXCR. The profile shows some 210,000 distinct CDR3 sequences, about 10% of them singletons. The sample was PBMCs or a T cell subset sorted from them (not recorded which). The receptors were sampled from a man younger than 35 who had mild COVID-19 (a few samples of this study predate the infection). Cell type and time point are not known.

This clonotype turned up a few times. The chain has TRBV27 and TRBJ2-5, with D uncertain. The germline V gene encodes CDR1 MNHEY and CDR2 SMNVEV (reference sequence). This CDR3 comprises 13 residues. V dropped 3 bases and J dropped 0 bases, with 5 bases sitting between them. CDR3 sequence: CASSFTYQETQYF. CDR3 bases: TGTGCCAGCAGTTTTACGTACCAAGAGACCCAGTACTTC.

The rearrangement links TRBV20-1 to TRBJ1-2; tentative D call: TRBD1 (6 bases). V was cut by 7 bases and J by 5 bases, with 11 bases left in between. The CDR3 spans 11 residues. From germline, CDR1 is DFQATT and CDR2 SNEGSKA (reference sequence). CDR3 sequence: CSGTGTYGYTF. For the CDR3, the DNA is TGCAGTGGAACAGGGACGTATGGCTACACCTTC.

The chain uses TRBV4-2 and TRBJ2-5; 7 positions agree with TRBD1. Unmatched junction bases numbered 13, after V lost 1 base and J lost 5 bases. Germline CDR1 is LGHNA and CDR2 is YNFKEQ. The CDR3 covers 17 residues. This CDR3 reads CASSQGALQGILETQYF. For the CDR3, the DNA is TGTGCCAGCAGCCAAGGAGCCTTACAGGGGATCCTGGAGACCCAGTACTTC.

This clonotype was seen repeatedly, ten times or more. This sequence joins TRBV7-2 and TRBJ2-1; D might be TRBD1 or TRBD2, each matching 5 bases. This CDR3 is built from 14 residues. V lost 1 base to trimming and J lost 8 bases, with 12 bases between them. Germline values: CDR1 SGHTA, CDR2 FQGNSA. The CDR3 reads CASSLVGERYEQFF. The DNA of the CDR3 is TGTGCCAGCAGCTTAGTGGGGGAGAGGTATGAGCAGTTCTTC.

This clonotype was observed a handful of times. The chain combines TRBV6-2 or TRBV6-3 with TRBJ1-1, with 7 bases lining up with TRBD1. CDR1 is MNHEY and CDR2 is SVGEGT in the germline V gene. Unmatched junction bases numbered 10, after V lost 6 bases and J lost 6 bases. There are 14 residues in the CDR3. CDR3 sequence reads: CASSWGQTYSEAFF. CDR3 in DNA: TGTGCCAGCAGCTGGGGACAGACCTACTCTGAAGCTTTCTTT.

This clonotype appeared a few times. The gene calls are TRBV5-1 and TRBJ2-5, with D possibly TRBD1 on 5 matching bases. Germline CDR1 SGHRS, CDR2 YFSETQ. V lost 3 bases to trimming and J lost 1 base, with 19 bases between them. This CDR3 region has 17 residues. The CDR3 nucleotides are TGCGCCAGCAGCTCCGGAGCAGGTGGGGCAGCCCAAGAGACCCAGTACTTC. Protein sequence: CASSSGAGGAAQETQYF.

The chain combines TRBV5-1 with TRBJ2-2, with 7 bases identical to TRBD1. CDR1 is SGHRS, CDR2 YFSETQ, per germline. Unmatched junction bases numbered 10, after V lost 4 bases and J lost 7 bases. CDR3 length: 15 residues. CDR3 in amino acids: CASSPPGGIGGELFF. DNA for the CDR3: TGCGCCAGCAGCCCGCCAGGGGGTATAGGCGGGGAGCTGTTTTTT.

Points on this clonotype: The CDR3 does not end in the conserved phenylalanine or tryptophan, so this is likely a read error. The rearrangement links TRBV9 to TRBJ2-7, with 7 bases identical to TRBD2. V shed 5 bases and J 0 bases; nucleotides not matched to a gene: 5. Germline V gene lookup returns CDR1 SGDLS and CDR2 YYNGEE. The CDR3 runs to 14 residues. The CDR3 DNA follows: TGTGCCAGCAGTCGGAGCGGGGACTCCTACGAGCAGTACTTA. Its protein is CASSRSGDSYEQYL.

V is TRBV27 and J is TRBJ2-2; perhaps D is TRBD1 or TRBD2 (6 bases each). The CDR3 loop spans 16 amino acids. Trimming shortened V by 2 bases and J by 1 base, and 11 bases separated the two germline ends. CDR1 and CDR2 (germline): MNHEY, SMNVEV (reference sequence). Here the CDR3 reads CASSLGGRLNTGELFF. In nucleotides, the CDR3 is TGTGCCAGCAGTTTAGGGGGGCGCTTGAACACCGGGGAGCTGTTTTTT.

This clonotype showed up just a few times. V is TRBV7-9 and J is TRBJ1-3, with D perhaps TRBD1 (5 bases). CDR3 size: 16 residues. The V gene lost 5 bases and the J gene lost 4 bases, with 18 bases spanning the gap. The V gene's germline CDR1 is SEHNR and CDR2 FQNEAQ (reference sequence). CDR3 nucleotides: TGTGCCAGCAGCATCGGGTCCGCAGGGAGGGGAAACACCATATATTTT. Protein sequence: CASSIGSAGRGNTIYF.

The V call is TRBV19, the J call TRBJ1-1; no definite D call. The length of the CDR3 is 13 residues. Germline CDR1 is LNHDA and CDR2 is SQIVND (reference sequence). Deletions cut 4 bases from V and 1 base from J, with 7 bases between. The CDR3 reads CASSTVRNTEAFF. The CDR3 DNA sequence: TGTGCCAGTAGTACAGTCCGGAACACTGAAGCTTTCTTT.

This clonotype came up a few times. The chain has TRBV7-2 and TRBJ2-1, with a weak D call TRBD2 (6 bases). Trimming cost V 0 bases and J 0 bases, with 18 bases left between them. Per the germline V gene, CDR1 is SGHTA and CDR2 is FQGNSA. This CDR3 is 19 amino acids long. The CDR3 reads CASSLAPSSAAGSYNEQFF. CDR3 bases: TGTGCCAGCAGCTTAGCTCCGTCTAGCGCGGCGGGCTCCTACAATGAGCAGTTCTTC.

This clonotype appeared a few times. The chain joins TRBV27 to TRBJ2-3; perhaps TRBD1 as D (7 bases). The CDR3 runs 14 residues. With 4 bases removed from V and 6 bases from J, the gap between germline ends came to 14 bases. Germline CDR1 MNHEY, CDR2 SMNVEV (reference sequence). The CDR3 nucleotides are TGTGCCAGCAGTTCCAGGGGGGCTGGTGATACGCAGTATTTT. Encoded protein: CASSSRGAGDTQYF.

This clonotype showed up just a few times. J is TRBJ1-6 and V is TRBV28; 7 nucleotides match TRBD1. V shed 4 bases, J shed 7 bases, and the junction held 10 bases outside the gene matches. Germline-derived CDR1 and CDR2 are MDHEN and SYDVKM. This CDR3 has 16 residues. Here the CDR3 DNA reads TGTGCCAGCAGTTATGCGGAAGACAGGGTGAATTCACCCCTCCACTTT. Protein product: CASSYAEDRVNSPLHF.

The chain recombines TRBV7-2 with TRBJ2-7, with a possible D match to TRBD2 (5 bases). This CDR3 spans 14 amino acids. CDR1 and CDR2 from the germline V gene are SGHTA and FQGNSA. Trimming shortened V by 5 bases and J by 2 bases, and 13 bases separated the two germline ends. CDR3 in amino acids: CASSTYRGPYEQYF. CDR3 sequence (DNA): TGTGCCAGCAGCACATATAGAGGGCCCTACGAGCAGTACTTC.

This clonotype was seen repeatedly, ten times or more. The chain employs TRBV7-8 and TRBJ2-3, with TRBD2 identical over 10 bases. V lost 6 bases, J lost 5 bases, and 11 bases stayed unmatched. Germline CDR1 and CDR2: SGHVS and FQNEAQ. This CDR3 spans 16 amino acids. The CDR3 is CASSSQLAGRGDTQYF. CDR3 sequence (DNA): TGTGCCAGCAGTTCCCAACTAGCGGGGCGTGGAGATACGCAGTATTTT.

The rearrangement links TRBV20-1 to TRBJ2-1, with D perhaps TRBD2 (7 bases). V lost 3 bases, J lost 7 bases, and 16 bases lay in between. The CDR3 has 14 residues. Germline CDR1 DFQATT, CDR2 SNEGSKA (reference sequence). The CDR3 region is CSASGGGLLNEQFF. In DNA, the CDR3 is TGCAGTGCTAGTGGGGGGGGCCTATTGAATGAGCAGTTCTTC.